The 5 T cell receptor beta chains listed next were all sequenced from one sample in a study of a mutant IDH1 vaccine in newly diagnosed glioma (dated by TCRdb to 2020 to 2022). Interpreted using the paper, the time point label stands for: baseline, week 1 (first vaccination visit). What the treatment or condition label conveys for this sample: pre-vaccination baseline after standard-of-care therapy. Libraries were prepared through the immunoSEQ multiplex PCR assay. TCRdb limited this immuneACCESS table to in-frame rearrangements with V and J called. A share of clones is missing; checked studies link under half to unresolved V genes, and the rest is unexplained. The sample table holds approximately 52,000 clones, of which 60% to 85% were seen once. 1.8% of the sample is in the top ten clones. The material sequenced was PBMCs, taken from a glioma patient treated with radiotherapy, temozolomide or both. These receptors all stem from a woman between 40 and 50 years old with glioma.

This clone appeared a few times. The CDR3 spells CATSKRAANQPQHF. The CDR3 nucleotides are TGTGCCACCAGCAAACGAGCGGCAAATCAGCCCCAGCATTTT. The chain links TRBV15 to TRBJ1-5; D is uncertain. The CDR3 loop spans 14 amino acids. V lost 4 bases and J lost 4, with 11 bases in between. Germline assignment: CDR1 LNHNV and CDR2 YYDKDF (reference sequence).

The rearrangement joins TRBV19 to TRBJ1-1, with 7 bases fitting TRBD1. The CDR3 has 17 amino acids. J lost 5 bases, V lost 6 bases, and 18 bases had no gene match. Looked up from germline, CDR1 is LNHDA and CDR2 is SQIVND (reference sequence). CDR3 sequence reads: CASRLIGGGRGRTEAFF. The CDR3 bases are TGTGCCAGTAGACTAATCGGGGGAGGCAGGGGGAGGACTGAAGCTTTCTTT.

This clone was observed a single time. The chain carries TRBV5-6 and TRBJ1-6, with D unresolved. This CDR3 is 17 amino acids long. Per germline, CDR1 SGHDT and CDR2 YYEEEE. Trimming left V 0 bases short and J 4 bases short, with 14 bases between. The CDR3 DNA sequence: TGTGCCAGCAGCTTGGAAGGGTCCAGGAGTTATAATTCACCCCTCCACTTT. Encoded protein: CASSLEGSRSYNSPLHF.

This chain joins TRBV7-9 and TRBJ1-2, with 9 bases aligning to TRBD1. Trimming at V came to 1 base and at J to 8 bases, leaving 11 bases not matched to a gene. Germline V gene lookup returns CDR1 SEHNR and CDR2 FQNEAQ (reference sequence). The CDR3 totals 16 residues. This CDR3 reads CASSLGDREILSGYTF. The CDR3 nucleotides are TGTGCCAGCAGCTTAGGGGACAGGGAGATTCTGAGCGGCTACACCTTC.

The J gene is TRBJ1-2, the V gene TRBV5-6; D remains unclear. V lost 5 bases and J 8 bases, leaving 19 bases between the germline ends. Germline-derived CDR1 and CDR2 are SGHDT and YYEEEE. The CDR3 totals 14 residues. The CDR3 bases are TGTGCCAGCAGGCTCCTGGACGGGCCTCTAGGCTACACCTTC. As protein: CASRLLDGPLGYTF.